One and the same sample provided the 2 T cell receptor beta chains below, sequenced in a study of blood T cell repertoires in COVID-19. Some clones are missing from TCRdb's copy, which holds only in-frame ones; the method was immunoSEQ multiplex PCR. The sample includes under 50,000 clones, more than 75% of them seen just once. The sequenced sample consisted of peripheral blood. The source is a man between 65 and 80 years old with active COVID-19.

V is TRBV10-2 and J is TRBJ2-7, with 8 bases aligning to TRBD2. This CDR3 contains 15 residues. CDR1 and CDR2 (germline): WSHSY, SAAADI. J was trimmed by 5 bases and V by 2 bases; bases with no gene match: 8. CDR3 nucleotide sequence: TGCGCCAGCAGTGAGCCCGGACTAGCTGTCCACGAGCAGTACTTC. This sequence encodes CASSEPGLAVHEQYF.

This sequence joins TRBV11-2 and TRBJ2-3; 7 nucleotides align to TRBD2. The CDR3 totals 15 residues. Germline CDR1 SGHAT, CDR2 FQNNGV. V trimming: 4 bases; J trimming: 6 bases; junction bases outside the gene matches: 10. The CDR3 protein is CASSWGSGAVDTQYF. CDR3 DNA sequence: TGTGCCAGCAGCTGGGGAAGCGGGGCCGTTGATACGCAGTATTTT.